The 3 T cell receptor beta chains presented below share a single source sample, sequenced in a study of OX40 agonist ivuxolimab in advanced cancers. Here immunoSEQ multiplex PCR was the method, and the copy in TCRdb shows in-frame clones only, minus some. The sample includes 25,000 to 30,000 clones, roughly three quarters of them seen just once. The sample was CD4+ or CD8+ T cells sorted from blood, taken in a trial of the OX40 agonist ivuxolimab. The receptors were gathered from an adult with an advanced solid tumor such as melanoma, head and neck, liver or kidney cancer.

The chain links TRBV19 to TRBJ1-4, with D hard to call. Looked up from germline, CDR1 is LNHDA and CDR2 is SQIVND (reference sequence). The CDR3 is 15 amino acids. V was shortened by 4 bases and J by 7 bases, with 16 bases between the two germline ends. CDR3 sequence: CASSKFSGDVEKLFF. The CDR3 nucleotides are TGTGCCAGTAGTAAGTTTTCGGGAGACGTTGAAAAACTGTTTTTT.

The chain recombines TRBV7-9 with TRBJ2-1; unclear D gene. The V end was cut by 0 bases, the J end by 9 bases, with 3 bases between. The germline gives CDR1 SEHNR, CDR2 FQNEAQ (reference sequence). The CDR3 length is 11 residues. The DNA of the CDR3 is TGTGCCAGCAGCTTAGCCGTTGAGCAGTTCTTC. It yields the protein CASSLAVEQFF. The entire variable domain, with the rest obtained from reference TRBV7-9 and TRBJ2-1, is as follows: DTGVSQNPRHKITKRGQNVTFRCDPISEHNRLYWYRQTLGQGPEFLTYFQNEAQLEKSRLLSDRFSAERPKGSFSTLEIQRTEQGDSAMYLCASSLAVEQFFGPGTRLTVL.

This chain uses TRBV18 with TRBJ1-6; D unresolved. This CDR3 is built from 15 residues. V lost 5 bases, J lost 7 bases, and 15 bases lay in between. The germline gives CDR1 KGHSH, CDR2 LQKENI. CDR3 in amino acids: CASSVQDVRNSPLHF. CDR3 nucleotide sequence: TGTGCCAGCTCAGTTCAGGATGTGAGGAATTCACCCCTCCACTTT.